These T cell receptor beta chains were read from a single sample in a study of PD-1 blockade in classical Hodgkin lymphoma. Method: immunoSEQ multiplex PCR; TCRdb's copy keeps in-frame clones and lacks some. The profile shows around 100,000 clones, approximately 90% of them singletons. The sample here was peripheral blood mononuclear cells (PBMCs), taken before the second cycle of nivolumab. The receptor source for this set is a human donor with classical Hodgkin lymphoma. CDR3s include the opening cysteine and the closing phenylalanine or tryptophan. The order of the fields is D gene, J gene, V gene, clone size, CDR3 protein, CDR3 DNA. D genes are given only for firm matches. Rows may omit the clone size; those that give it use once, few, many or a size class.

TRBD2	TRBJ2-3	TRBV15	.	CATSRDLGLGADTQYF	TGTGCCACCAGCAGAGATCTGGGACTAGGCGCAGATACGCAGTATTTT
TRBD2	TRBJ2-5	TRBV27	.	CASRRAGGETQYF	TGTGCCAGCAGACGAGCGGGGGGAGAGACCCAGTACTTC
.	TRBJ1-2	TRBV7-9	.	CASSFGANYGYTF	TGTGCCAGCAGCTTTGGGGCTAACTATGGCTACACCTTC
.	TRBJ2-3	TRBV6-1	.	CASMRAGVSTDTQYF	TGTGCCAGCATGCGGGCAGGGGTCTCCACAGATACGCAGTATTTT
.	TRBJ2-2	TRBV6-1	.	CASSVTVDGTGELFF	TGTGCCAGCAGTGTAACGGTCGATGGCACCGGGGAGCTGTTTTTT
.	TRBJ1-6	TRBV4-1	.	CASSQDRGSGSYNSPLHF	TGCGCCAGCAGCCAAGATCGGGGATCGGGCTCCTATAATTCACCCCTCCACTTT
TRBD1	TRBJ2-7	TRBV7-7	once	CASSPGTGEFEQYF	TGTGCCAGCAGTCCAGGGACAGGGGAGTTCGAGCAGTACTTC
.	TRBJ2-7	TRBV4-3	.	CASSQEGALSYEQYF	TGCGCCAGCAGCCAAGAGGGGGCCCTTTCCTACGAGCAGTACTTC
TRBD2	TRBJ2-1	TRBV5-4	.	CASSLVSRGGGDEQFF	TGTGCCAGCAGCTTGGTTTCGCGGGGGGGCGGCGATGAGCAGTTCTTC
.	TRBJ2-1	TRBV10-3	.	CAISESGGGPHNEQFF	TGTGCCATCAGTGAGTCGGGGGGGGGCCCCCACAATGAGCAGTTCTTC
.	TRBJ2-7	TRBV5-1	.	CASSSTRTSGSYEQYF	TGCGCCAGCAGCTCAACGCGGACATCCGGATCCTACGAGCAGTACTTC
.	TRBJ2-6	TRBV7-6	.	CASSLAQGAGANVLTF	TGTGCCAGCAGCTTAGCGCAAGGAGCTGGGGCCAACGTCCTGACTTTC
.	TRBJ1-3	TRBV7-9	.	CASQPPGNTIYF	TGTGCCAGCCAACCCCCGGGAAACACCATATATTTT
.	TRBJ2-3	TRBV4-1	.	CASSQGLTVPSTDTQYF	TGCGCCAGCAGCCAAGGACTGACAGTCCCTAGCACAGATACGCAGTATTTT
.	TRBJ1-6	TRBV5-4	.	CASSLARTGGAYNSPLHF	TGTGCCAGCAGCTTGGCCCGTACGGGGGGCGCCTATAATTCACCCCTCCACTTT
.	TRBJ2-6	TRBV9	once	CASSVDTGSGANVLTF	TGTGCCAGCAGCGTAGATACCGGCTCTGGGGCCAACGTCCTGACTTTC
.	TRBJ1-1	TRBV11-2	.	CASSSIGGRDTEAFF	TGTGCCAGCAGCTCGATAGGGGGAAGGGACACTGAAGCTTTCTTT
.	TRBJ2-1	TRBV6-5	.	CASSYSETGYNEQFF	TGTGCCAGCAGTTACTCGGAGACGGGGTACAATGAGCAGTTCTTC
.	TRBJ2-7	TRBV27	.	CASSSPAVGYEQYF	TGTGCCAGCAGTTCCCCGGCGGTGGGCTACGAGCAGTACTTC
.	TRBJ1-1	TRBV27	few	CASSYWGEAEAFF	TGTGCCAGCAGTTATTGGGGGGAGGCGGAAGCTTTCTTT
.	TRBJ2-6	TRBV6-4	.	CASSERHSGANVLTF	TGTGCCAGCAGTGAAAGACACTCTGGGGCCAACGTCCTGACTTTC
.	TRBJ1-6	TRBV6-6	.	CASSLGGRVSPLHF	TGTGCCAGCAGTTTGGGGGGGCGCGTCTCACCCCTCCACTTT
TRBD2	TRBJ2-3	TRBV6-1	.	CASGASGGVADTQYF	TGTGCCAGCGGAGCTAGCGGGGGGGTGGCAGATACGCAGTATTTT
.	TRBJ1-2	TRBV13	.	CASSLGPLLAGYTF	TGTGCCAGCAGCTTAGGCCCCCTATTGGCGGGCTACACCTTC
.	TRBJ1-1	TRBV28	.	CASSLWGRTEAFF	TGTGCCAGCAGTTTATGGGGGCGGACTGAAGCTTTCTTT
.	TRBJ1-1	TRBV10-3	.	CATGDIGNTEAFF	TGTGCCACCGGGGACATCGGGAACACTGAAGCTTTCTTT
TRBD1	TRBJ1-6	TRBV30	.	CAWGGTANSPLHF	TGTGCCTGGGGCGGGACAGCAAATTCACCCCTCCACTTT
TRBD2	TRBJ2-7	TRBV28	.	CASTSAGTSRRMGEQYF	TGTGCCAGCACTTCAGCCGGGACTAGCAGGCGTATGGGCGAGCAGTACTTC
TRBD2	TRBJ2-3	TRBV19	.	CASSTRLAESTDTQYF	TGTGCCAGTAGTACAAGACTAGCGGAAAGCACAGATACGCAGTATTTT
.	TRBJ1-1	TRBV4-2	few	CASSQDLENTEAFF	TGTGCCAGCAGCCAAGATCTGGAGAACACTGAAGCTTTCTTT
.	TRBJ1-1	TRBV6-5	.	CASSATGGGPVEAFF	TGTGCCAGCAGTGCGACAGGCGGGGGGCCGGTTGAAGCTTTCTTT
TRBD1	TRBJ1-5	TRBV7-4	.	CASSLAILDRGPRGQPQHF	TGTGCCAGCAGCTTAGCGATTCTGGACAGGGGCCCCCGGGGTCAGCCCCAGCATTTT
.	TRBJ1-6	TRBV15	.	CATSRDYNSPLHF	TGTGCCACCAGCAGGGATTATAATTCACCCCTCCACTTT
.	TRBJ1-3	TRBV9	.	CASSVFGDTGNTIYF	TGTGCCAGCAGCGTATTTGGGGATACTGGAAACACCATATATTTT
.	TRBJ1-2	TRBV10-3	.	CAISERREEDLFNYGYTF	TGTGCCATCAGTGAAAGGAGGGAGGAAGACCTATTTAACTATGGCTACACCTTC
.	TRBJ2-7	TRBV5-3	.	CARSFYRLSSYEQYF	TGTGCCAGAAGCTTTTATCGGTTGAGCTCCTACGAGCAGTACTTC
.	TRBJ2-3	TRBV10-2	.	CASSDSSSGGLRGRTDTQYF	TGCGCCAGCAGTGATAGTTCAAGCGGGGGCCTCAGGGGGAGGACAGATACGCAGTATTTT
.	TRBJ1-1	TRBV15	few	CATSRDQEAGYTEAFF	TGTGCCACCAGCAGAGATCAGGAGGCAGGGTACACTGAAGCTTTCTTT
.	TRBJ2-6	TRBV5-6	.	CASSLVFGAGANVLTF	TGTGCCAGCAGCTTGGTGTTCGGGGCTGGGGCCAACGTCCTGACTTTC
.	TRBJ1-2	TRBV18	.	CASSPTALGLGDGYTF	TGTGCCAGCTCACCAACGGCACTCGGGCTTGGGGACGGCTACACCTTC
.	TRBJ1-1	TRBV18	few	CASSPSGGKETEAFF	TGTGCCAGCTCACCATCGGGTGGGAAAGAGACTGAAGCTTTCTTT
TRBD1	TRBJ1-2	TRBV28	.	CASSPRQGGGYTF	TGTGCCAGCAGCCCTAGACAGGGGGGCGGCTACACCTTC